Listed below are T cell receptor beta chains from one sample, sequenced in a study of T cells after yellow fever vaccination. TCRdb itself ran the 5' RACE reads through MiXCR, one entry per CDR3 protein. The profile shows 200,000 to 300,000 distinct CDR3 sequences, about 7% of them singletons. The source material was CD4+ T cells sorted from PBMCs, sampled on the day of the yellow fever booster vaccination. All receptors derive from a man younger than 45 who received the YFV17D yellow fever vaccine. The CDR3 runs from the conserved cysteine through the conserved F or W. The D gene is left open where the match is weak. For some rows the clone size is stated as once, few or many, or as a class when expanded; others skip it.

cdr3_nt | cdr3_aa | v_call | cdr3_length | d_call | clone_size | j_call
TGTGCCAGCAGCTTCCTCACAGATACGCAGTATTTT | CASSFLTDTQYF | TRBV5-1 | 12 | . | many | TRBJ2-3
TGCGCCAGCGGAAGGACTAGCGGGAGTCATGAGCAGTTCTTC | CASGRTSGSHEQFF | TRBV23-1 | 14 | TRBD2 | . | TRBJ2-1
TGCAGCGTTGGGGACACTGAAGCTTTCTTT | CSVGDTEAFF | TRBV29-1 | 10 | . | few | TRBJ1-1
TGTGCCAGCAGTCCCGGGACCGGGGAGCTGTTTTTT | CASSPGTGELFF | TRBV12-3/TRBV12-4 | 12 | . | many | TRBJ2-2
TGCAGTGCTAGAGCTCCGGCGAAGAGCACAGATACGCAGTATTTT | CSARAPAKSTDTQYF | TRBV20-1 | 15 | . | . | TRBJ2-3
TGTGCCTGGACCCAGGACCGGGGGCGTGAAAAACTGTTTTTT | CAWTQDRGREKLFF | TRBV30 | 14 | . | many | TRBJ1-4
TGTGCCAGCAGCCCCCCCAGGGAAGATACGCAGTATTTT | CASSPPREDTQYF | TRBV7-8 | 13 | . | . | TRBJ2-3
TGCAGTGCCATAGCGGGACAGATGAACACTGAAGCTTTCTTT | CSAIAGQMNTEAFF | TRBV20-1 | 14 | TRBD1 | . | TRBJ1-1
TGCAGTGCTAAGCGACTAGCGGCAGGGGGAGATACGCAGTATTTT | CSAKRLAAGGDTQYF | TRBV20-1 | 15 | TRBD2 | few | TRBJ2-3
TGTGCCAGCAGCTTAGTGGGGGCTTCCTACGAGCAGTACTTC | CASSLVGASYEQYF | TRBV7-8 | 14 | . | many | TRBJ2-7
TGTGCCAGCAGCCAAGATCAGCGCTCGCAACTGGGGGAGCAGTTCTTC | CASSQDQRSQLGEQFF | TRBV4-2 | 16 | . | many | TRBJ2-1
TGTGCCAGCAGCTACGACCAAAGCTCCTACGAGCAGTACTTC | CASSYDQSSYEQYF | TRBV7-9 | 14 | . | few | TRBJ2-7
TGTGCCAGCTCACCTCCCTCGGACGAGCAGTACTTC | CASSPPSDEQYF | TRBV18 | 12 | . | . | TRBJ2-7
TGTGCCAGCAGTTTTTTAGGCAGGGGGCAGAACTATGGCTACACCTTC | CASSFLGRGQNYGYTF | TRBV28 | 16 | TRBD1 | many | TRBJ1-2